This entry lists 23 T cell receptor beta chains sequenced from one sample in a study of shared clonotypes between healthy human individuals. The assay was immunoSEQ multiplex PCR, and TCRdb's table has in-frame clones only and misses some. This table has around 620,000 clones, approximately 95% appearing once. CD45RO negativity and positive selection for CCR7 defined naive CD8 cells, a population that excluded terminally differentiated effector memory CD45RA+ cells. The material sequenced was naive CD8+ T cells sorted from blood. These receptor sequences come from a woman aged 25 to 39 in good health.

The rearrangement joins TRBV2 to TRBJ2-7; D ambiguous. CDR1 SNHLY and CDR2 FYNNEI come from the germline V gene. V was trimmed by 8 bases and J by 6 bases, leaving 8 bases between them. This CDR3 is 10 amino acids long. Here the CDR3 DNA reads TGTGCCAGCTACAATTCCGAGCAGTACTTC. Translating gives CASYNSEQYF.

The chain has TRBV28 and TRBJ2-6; 9 bases are shared with TRBD1. The CDR3 has 19 residues. Germline loops: CDR1 MDHEN, CDR2 SYDVKM. V lost 4 bases to trimming and J lost 0 bases; unmatched junction nucleotides: 10. CDR3 sequence reads: CASSSLPGQGDSGANVLTF. In DNA, the CDR3 is TGTGCCAGCAGTTCCCTCCCGGGACAGGGTGACTCTGGGGCCAACGTCCTGACTTTC.

This chain connects TRBV28 to TRBJ2-7; D perhaps matches TRBD1 (6 bases). Trimming pared 7 bases from V and 4 bases from J, leaving 17 bases between. Germline V gene lookup returns CDR1 MDHEN and CDR2 SYDVKM. The CDR3 covers 14 residues. This chain's CDR3 is CASKVAGAAYEQYF. In DNA, the CDR3 is TGTGCCAGCAAGGTAGCAGGGGCAGCGTACGAGCAGTACTTC.

The chain has TRBV19 and TRBJ2-3; D is ambiguous. The V gene's germline CDR1 is LNHDA and CDR2 SQIVND (reference sequence). With 3 bases removed from V and 2 bases from J, the gap between germline ends came to 9 bases. The CDR3 runs to 14 residues. The CDR3 nucleotides read TGTGCCAGTAGTATTGTCAGCTCCACAGATACGCAGTATTTT. This gives the protein CASSIVSSTDTQYF.

The chain has TRBV5-4 and TRBJ1-6; TRBD1 matches 7 bases. Per the germline V gene, CDR1 is SGHNT and CDR2 is YYREEE (reference sequence). J was trimmed by 4 bases and V by 5 bases; bases with no gene match: 6. The CDR3 extends over 15 amino acids. The CDR3 loop reads CASRHQGVYNSPLHF. The CDR3 bases are TGTGCCAGCAGACACCAGGGGGTTTATAATTCACCCCTCCACTTT. The entire variable domain, with the rest obtained from reference TRBV5-4 and TRBJ1-6, is as follows: ETGVTQSPTHLIKTRGQQVTLRCSSQSGHNTVSWYQQALGQGPQFIFQYYREEENGRGNFPPRFSGLQFPNYSSELNVNALELDDSALYLCASRHQGVYNSPLHFGNGTRLTVT.

The rearrangement joins TRBV6-1 to TRBJ2-7, with D possibly matching TRBD1 (6 bases). V was shortened by 3 bases and J by 6 bases, with 15 bases between the two germline ends. The CDR3 has 14 residues. Germline lookup yields CDR1 MNHNS and CDR2 SASEGT. CDR3 loop: CASSEGAGWGEQYF. CDR3 coding DNA: TGTGCCAGCAGTGAGGGGGCCGGATGGGGCGAGCAGTACTTC.

V is TRBV27 and J is TRBJ1-1; D is uncertain. The CDR3 has 13 amino acids. Germline lookup yields CDR1 MNHEY and CDR2 SMNVEV (reference sequence). V lost 2 bases and J 4 bases, leaving 8 bases between the germline ends. Written as DNA, the CDR3 is TGTGCCAGCAGTTTAGACGGGTCCACTGAAGCTTTCTTT. Translated: CASSLDGSTEAFF.

The rearrangement links TRBV19 to TRBJ2-1, with unresolved D. V gave up 4 bases and J gave up 10 bases, with 20 bases separating them. Germline V gene data show CDR1 as LNHDA and CDR2 as SQIVND (reference sequence). This CDR3 spans 15 amino acids. The CDR3 sequence: CASSRASRPPREQFF. DNA of the CDR3: TGTGCCAGTAGTAGGGCGTCGAGACCGCCTAGGGAGCAGTTCTTC.

The CDR3 protein is CASGPGGTEAFF. In DNA form, the CDR3 reads TGTGCCAGCGGCCCAGGGGGGACTGAAGCTTTCTTT. V gene TRBV7-9 combines with J gene TRBJ1-1; 7 bases map to TRBD1. Losses at the gene ends were 8 bases for V and 5 bases for J; bases not matched to a gene: 5. Per germline, CDR1 SEHNR and CDR2 FQNEAQ (reference sequence). This CDR3 region has 12 residues.

The chain combines TRBV2 with TRBJ2-2, with 7 bases aligning to TRBD1. Germline CDR1 reads SNHLY; CDR2 reads FYNNEI. Trimming at V came to 3 bases and at J to 6 bases, leaving 4 bases not matched to a gene. The CDR3 totals 14 residues. The CDR3, as DNA: TGTGCCAGCAGTGATAAGGGGGCAGCCGGGGAGCTGTTTTTT. It codes for CASSDKGAAGELFF. The variable domain in full, completed from reference TRBV2 and TRBJ2-2, reads EPEVTQTPSHQVTQMGQEVILRCVPISNHLYFYWYRQILGQKVEFLVSFYNNEISEKSEIFDDQFSVERPDGSNFTLKIRSTKLEDSAMYFCASSDKGAAGELFFGEGSRLTVL.

The chain recombines TRBV15 with TRBJ2-7; D ambiguous. The V end was cut by 8 bases, the J end by 6 bases, with 14 bases between. Germline V gives CDR1 LNHNV, CDR2 YYDKDF (reference sequence). The CDR3 has 12 residues. In nucleotides, the CDR3 is TGTGCCACCCGTAACTCGGGTAGCGAGCAGTACTTC. Amino acid sequence: CATRNSGSEQYF.

The gene calls are TRBV28 and TRBJ2-2; D call uncertain. Germline V lookup: CDR1 MDHEN, CDR2 SYDVKM. This CDR3 comprises 12 residues. The ends were cut back, 1 base at V and 12 bases at J, with 9 bases in the middle. CDR3 loop: CASSLLTGQLFF. CDR3 nucleotides: TGTGCCAGCAGTTTATTAACGGGCCAGCTGTTTTTT.

The chain joins TRBV27 to TRBJ2-7; D call uncertain. This CDR3 has 10 amino acids. Trimming took off 2 bases at V and 6 bases at J, with 2 bases between the two ends. Germline V gene data show CDR1 as MNHEY and CDR2 as SMNVEV (reference sequence). CDR3 loop: CASSLSEQYF. The CDR3 bases are TGTGCCAGCAGTTTAAGCGAGCAGTACTTC.

The genes are TRBV5-1 and TRBJ2-7, with 16 bases matching TRBD2. J gave up 3 bases and V 5 bases, and 8 bases lay outside the gene matches. Germline assignment: CDR1 SGHRS and CDR2 YFSETQ. CDR3 size: 17 residues. This CDR3 is CASRGLAGGPGSYEQYF. CDR3 in DNA: TGCGCCAGCAGGGGACTAGCGGGAGGGCCTGGAAGCTACGAGCAGTACTTC.

This clone was picked up a small number of times. The chain carries TRBV14 and TRBJ2-1; D might be TRBD1 (5 bases). This CDR3 is built from 13 residues. The germline V and J ends were trimmed by 5 bases and 4 bases, with 9 bases remaining between them. From germline, CDR1 is SGHDN and CDR2 FVKESK. CDR3 loop: CASSSRQYNEQFF. Written as DNA, the CDR3 is TGTGCCAGCAGCAGTAGACAGTACAATGAGCAGTTCTTC. The complete variable domain, with remaining parts taken from reference TRBV14 and TRBJ2-1, reads EAGVTQFPSHSVIEKGQTVTLRCDPISGHDNLYWYRRVMGKEIKFLLHFVKESKQDESGMPNNRFLAERTGGTYSTLKVQPAELEDSGVYFCASSSRQYNEQFFGPGTRLTVL.

J is TRBJ1-2 and V is TRBV27; a possible D gene is TRBD1 (6 bases). CDR3 size: 13 residues. Germline V gives CDR1 MNHEY, CDR2 SMNVEV (reference sequence). Trimming took 2 bases from V and 4 from J, leaving 8 bases between them. CDR3 in amino acids: CASSLTGFYGYTF. The DNA for the CDR3 is TGTGCCAGCAGTTTAACAGGGTTCTATGGCTACACCTTC.

The chain employs TRBV6-5 and TRBJ2-7; D remains ambiguous. CDR1 MNHEY and CDR2 SVGAGI come from the germline V gene. V was shortened by 2 bases and J by 4 bases, with 9 bases between the two germline ends. The length of the CDR3 is 13 residues. The CDR3 region is CASSYGETYEQYF. The CDR3 bases are TGTGCCAGCAGTTACGGGGAAACGTACGAGCAGTACTTC.

This clone was seen just once. The V call is TRBV5-4, the J call TRBJ1-1, with D possibly being TRBD1 (5 bases). The germline gives CDR1 SGHNT, CDR2 YYREEE (reference sequence). Between the trimmed V and J ends, which lost 9 bases and 5 bases, there was a span of 11 bases. CDR3 length: 11 amino acids. The CDR3 sequence: CATRDGTEAFF. CDR3 coding DNA: TGTGCCACAAGGGACGGTACTGAAGCTTTCTTT.

The chain employs TRBV4-2 and TRBJ2-1; no clear D. V lost 3 bases and J lost 7, with 10 bases in between. Germline V gene sequence: CDR1 LGHNA, CDR2 YNFKEQ. There are 13 residues in the CDR3. The CDR3 sequence: CASSQFTGNEQFF. The CDR3 DNA is TGTGCCAGCAGCCAGTTTACCGGGAATGAGCAGTTCTTC.

The V call is TRBV16, the J call TRBJ2-2; 8 bases agree with TRBD2. Germline assignment: CDR1 KGHSY and CDR2 FQNENV. The length of the CDR3 is 14 residues. The CDR3 DNA reads as TGTGTGACGGCAGCGGGAGACCCCACCGGGGAGCTGTTTTTT. Its translation: CVTAAGDPTGELFF.

This clone was counted only a few times. The rearrangement links TRBV14 to TRBJ1-2; TRBD1 agrees at 7 bases. J gave up 0 bases and V 8 bases, and 6 bases lay outside the gene matches. Germline V CDR1 and CDR2: SGHDN, FVKESK. The CDR3 is made up of 14 amino acids. CDR3 DNA: TGTGCCAGCGGGTACAGGGGATCTAACTATGGCTACACCTTC. It specifies CASGYRGSNYGYTF.

The chain has TRBV2 and TRBJ2-5; 7 nucleotides agree with TRBD2. Germline V gives CDR1 SNHLY, CDR2 FYNNEI. The CDR3 runs 16 residues. The J segment lost 1 base and the V segment lost 2 bases, leaving 7 bases of the junction unmatched. DNA of the CDR3: TGTGCCAGCAGTGAACCTATTAGCGGGTTCCAAGAGACCCAGTACTTC. Amino acid sequence: CASSEPISGFQETQYF.

For the CDR3, the DNA is TGCGCCAGCAGCTTGGCAGGGACAGTTAAGGAGCTGTTTTTT. It yields the protein CASSLAGTVKELFF. The J gene is TRBJ2-2, the V gene TRBV5-1; the match to TRBD1 covers 7 bases. From germline, CDR1 is SGHRS and CDR2 YFSETQ. J was trimmed by 10 bases and V by 0 bases; bases with no gene match: 6. The CDR3 totals 14 residues.